The clone carrying this T cell receptor beta chain was seen a handful of times. Multiple sclerosis controls were treatment-naive patients with stable or active relapsing-remitting disease. The CD8+ and CD4+ T cells were isolated magnetically using a negative isolation approach, whereas the TEMRA cells were enriched by FACS. This entry belongs to a study of CD8 T cells in Susac syndrome. RNA totalling about 0.5 to 1 ug underwent reverse transcription with random hexamers. The immunoSEQ assay covered 54 Vbeta and 13 Jbeta segments for CDR3. MiXCR, run by TCRdb on the immunoSEQ multiplex PCR reads, gives a single entry per CDR3 protein. The profile shows 150,000 to 250,000 distinct CDR3 sequences, 90% to 95% of them singletons. The source material was CD4+ T cells from PBMCs. The source is a human donor with multiple sclerosis.

The CDR3 sequence is CASSFLREGETQYF. Here the CDR3 DNA reads TGTGCCAGCAGCTTTCTGAGGGAGGGAGAGACCCAGTACTTC. This chain connects TRBV7-6 to TRBJ2-5, with 7 nucleotides matching TRBD2. Germline V CDR1 and CDR2: SGHVS, FNYEAQ. Trimming cost V 3 bases and J 4 bases; bases outside gene matches: 5. The CDR3 has 14 residues.